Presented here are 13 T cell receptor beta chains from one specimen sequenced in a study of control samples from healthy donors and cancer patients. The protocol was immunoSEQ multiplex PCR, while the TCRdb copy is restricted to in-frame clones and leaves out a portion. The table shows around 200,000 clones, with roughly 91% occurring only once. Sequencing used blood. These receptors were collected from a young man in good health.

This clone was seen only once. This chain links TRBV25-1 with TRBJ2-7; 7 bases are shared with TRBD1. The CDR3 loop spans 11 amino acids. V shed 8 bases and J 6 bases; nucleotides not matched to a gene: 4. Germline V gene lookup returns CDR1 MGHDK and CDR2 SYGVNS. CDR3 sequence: CASGQALEQYF. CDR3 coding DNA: TGTGCCAGCGGACAGGCTCTCGAGCAGTACTTC.

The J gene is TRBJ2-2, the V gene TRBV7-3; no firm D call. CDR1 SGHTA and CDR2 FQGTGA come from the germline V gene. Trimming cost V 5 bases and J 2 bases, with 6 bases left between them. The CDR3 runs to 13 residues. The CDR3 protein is CASSAPNTGELFF. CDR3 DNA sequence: TGTGCCAGCAGCGCGCCTAACACCGGGGAGCTGTTTTTT.

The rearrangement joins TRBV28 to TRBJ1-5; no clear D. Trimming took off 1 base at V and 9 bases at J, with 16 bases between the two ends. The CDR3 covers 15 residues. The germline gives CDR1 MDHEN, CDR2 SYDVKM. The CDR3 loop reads CASSLSRGLSRPQHF. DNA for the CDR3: TGTGCCAGCAGTTTATCTCGGGGATTAAGTCGGCCCCAGCATTTT.

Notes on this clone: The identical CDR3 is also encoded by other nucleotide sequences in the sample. The CDR3 DNA reads TGTGCCAGCAGTGAAGCTGGGGGGGTGGGTTATGGCTACACCTTC. Translating gives CASSEAGGVGYGYTF. The chain couples TRBV6-1 to TRBJ1-2, with D tentatively TRBD1 (5 bases). This CDR3 has 15 amino acids. Germline loops: CDR1 MNHNS, CDR2 SASEGT. The V end lost 0 bases, the J end lost 5 bases, and 13 bases lay between the germline ends.

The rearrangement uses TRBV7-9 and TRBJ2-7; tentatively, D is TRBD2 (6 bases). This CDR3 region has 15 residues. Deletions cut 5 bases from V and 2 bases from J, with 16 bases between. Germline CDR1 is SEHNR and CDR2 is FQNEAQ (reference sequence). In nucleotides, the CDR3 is TGTGCCAGCAGCACAGCGGCTAGCGATGCCTACGAGCAGTACTTC. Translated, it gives CASSTAASDAYEQYF.

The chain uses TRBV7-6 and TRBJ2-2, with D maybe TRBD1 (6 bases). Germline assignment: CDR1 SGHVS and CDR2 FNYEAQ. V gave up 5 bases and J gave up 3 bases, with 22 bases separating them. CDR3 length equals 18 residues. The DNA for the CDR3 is TGTGCCAGCAGCCGCCCAAGATCACAGGGAACGGACACCGGGGAGCTGTTTTTT. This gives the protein CASSRPRSQGTDTGELFF.

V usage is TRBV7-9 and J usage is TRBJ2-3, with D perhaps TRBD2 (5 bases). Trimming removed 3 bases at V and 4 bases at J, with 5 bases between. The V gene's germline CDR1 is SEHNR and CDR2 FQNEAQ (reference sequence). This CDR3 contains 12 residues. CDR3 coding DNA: TGTGCCAGCAGCTTTAGCGCAGATACGCAGTATTTT. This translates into CASSFSADTQYF.

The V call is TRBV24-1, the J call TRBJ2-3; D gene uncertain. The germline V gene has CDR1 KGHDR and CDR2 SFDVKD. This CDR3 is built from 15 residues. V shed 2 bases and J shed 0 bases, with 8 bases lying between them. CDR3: CATSDSGRSTDTQYF. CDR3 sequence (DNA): TGTGCCACCAGTGATTCTGGACGGAGCACAGATACGCAGTATTTT.

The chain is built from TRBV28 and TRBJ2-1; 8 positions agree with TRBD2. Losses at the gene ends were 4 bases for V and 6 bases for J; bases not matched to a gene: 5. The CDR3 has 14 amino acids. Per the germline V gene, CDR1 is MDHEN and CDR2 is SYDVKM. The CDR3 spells CASSSGLGVNEQFF. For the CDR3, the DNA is TGTGCCAGCAGTTCGGGACTAGGGGTCAATGAGCAGTTCTTC.

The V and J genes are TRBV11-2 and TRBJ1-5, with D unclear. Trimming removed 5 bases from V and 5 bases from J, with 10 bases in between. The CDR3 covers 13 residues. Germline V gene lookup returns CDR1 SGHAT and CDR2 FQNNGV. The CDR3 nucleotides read TGTGCCAGCAGCCGAACCCTGGATCAGCCCCAGCATTTT. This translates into CASSRTLDQPQHF.

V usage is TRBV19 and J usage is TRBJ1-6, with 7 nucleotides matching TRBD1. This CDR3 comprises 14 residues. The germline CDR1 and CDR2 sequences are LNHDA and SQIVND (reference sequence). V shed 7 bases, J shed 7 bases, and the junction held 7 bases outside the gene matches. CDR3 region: CASTPGQRNSPLHF. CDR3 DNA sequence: TGTGCCAGTACTCCGGGACAGAGAAATTCACCCCTCCACTTT.

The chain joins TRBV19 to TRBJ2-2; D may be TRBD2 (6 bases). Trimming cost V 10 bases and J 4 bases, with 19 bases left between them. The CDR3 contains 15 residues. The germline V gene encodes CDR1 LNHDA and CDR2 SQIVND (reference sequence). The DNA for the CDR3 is TGTGCCACCCCATCCAAGCAGGGAGGCACCGGGGAGCTGTTTTTT. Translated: CATPSKQGGTGELFF.

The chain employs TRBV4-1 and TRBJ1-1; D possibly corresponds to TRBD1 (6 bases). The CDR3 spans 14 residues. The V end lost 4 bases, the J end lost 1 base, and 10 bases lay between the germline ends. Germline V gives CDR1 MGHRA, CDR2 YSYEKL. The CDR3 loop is CASSPNRENTEAFF. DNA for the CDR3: TGCGCCAGCAGCCCGAACAGGGAGAACACTGAAGCTTTCTTT.